The T cell receptor (beta chain) under discussion was sequenced for a study of T cell repertoires in cytomegalovirus infection. The wider study: Matching HLA type, along with CMV infection, was indicated by public TCR beta signatures. Whole-study results and caveats: There were HLA-C-restricted CMV-specific TCR beta clonotypes dominating the ex vivo response. The cumulative frequency of public TCR beta families identified carriers of CMV plus the relevant HLA.

TCRdb re-called the reads with MiXCR, one entry per CDR3 protein. The table lists around 630,000 distinct CDR3 sequences, 24% of them singletons. This clonotype occurred a few times. The antigen is undetermined. The CDR3 extends over 13 amino acids. Trimming removed 6 bases from V and 6 bases from J, with 14 bases in between. Germline V gene sequence: CDR1 MNHEY, CDR2 SVGEGT. The receptor was isolated from a human donor in good health (CMV status not recorded). Some clones in this sample may be carry-over from other donors' samples. The J gene is TRBJ1-2, the V gene TRBV6-2 or TRBV6-3; D is uncertain. The sequenced sample consisted of CD8+ T cells from PBMCs. The CDR3 is CASRPTRGDGYTF. DNA of the CDR3: TGTGCCAGCAGACCCACCCGGGGAGATGGCTACACCTTC.